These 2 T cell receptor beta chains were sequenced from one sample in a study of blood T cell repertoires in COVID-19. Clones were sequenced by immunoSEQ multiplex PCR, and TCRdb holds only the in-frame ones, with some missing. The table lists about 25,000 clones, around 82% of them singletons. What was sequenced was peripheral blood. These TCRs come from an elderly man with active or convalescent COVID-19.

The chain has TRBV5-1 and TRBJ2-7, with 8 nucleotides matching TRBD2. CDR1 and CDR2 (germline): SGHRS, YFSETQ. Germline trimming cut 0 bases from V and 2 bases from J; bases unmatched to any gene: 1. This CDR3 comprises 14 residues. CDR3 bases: TGCGCCAGCAGCTTGGGCGGGAGGACCTACGAGCAGTACTTC. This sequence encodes CASSLGGRTYEQYF.

This chain's CDR3 is CASSLQGDYGYTF. CDR3 sequence (DNA): TGTGCCAGCAGCCTTCAGGGGGACTATGGCTACACCTTC. This chain connects TRBV3-1 (or the pseudogene TRBV3-2) to TRBJ1-2, with 7 bases identical to TRBD1. The CDR3 runs 13 residues. Germline CDR1 reads LGHDT; CDR2 reads YNNKEL (reference sequence). With V trimmed by 4 bases and J by 3 bases, 2 bases remained unmatched.